This passage covers 24 T cell receptor beta chains from one sample sequenced in a study of monozygotic twins with inflammatory bowel disease. From the 5' RACE reads, TCRdb lists one entry per CDR3 protein and no DNA. Its table records 200,000 to 250,000 distinct CDR3 sequences. The specimen was blood. Receptor source: a human donor with ulcerative colitis or Crohn's disease, or a healthy co-twin of an affected twin (not recorded which).

The rearrangement joins TRBV4-3 to TRBJ2-7; the TRBD1 assignment by TCRdb is unverifiable without DNA. Per germline, CDR1 LGHNA and CDR2 YSLEER. The CDR3 covers 15 residues. The CDR3 is CASSQATGPSYEQYF.

The gene calls are TRBV7-2 and TRBJ2-1. The CDR3 has 15 amino acids. CDR1 is SGHTA and CDR2 is FQGNSA in the germline V gene. CDR3 sequence: CTSSLSVSSYNEQFF.

This chain connects TRBV7-6 to TRBJ2-3; TCRdb calls TRBD1, which cannot be checked without DNA. Germline V CDR1 and CDR2: SGHVS, FNYEAQ. CDR3 length equals 13 residues. This CDR3 is CASSPGETDTQYF.

The chain links TRBV20-1 to TRBJ2-7; absent DNA, TCRdb's TRBD1 call cannot be checked. This CDR3 region has 15 residues. CDR1 DFQATT and CDR2 SNEGSKA come from the germline V gene (reference sequence). The CDR3: CSATRGGGSVNEQYF.

The chain links TRBV5-4 to TRBJ1-2. The CDR3 has 14 residues. Germline assignment: CDR1 SGHNT and CDR2 YYREEE (reference sequence). This CDR3 is CASSFAVGIYGYTF.

The chain combines TRBV6-2 or TRBV6-3 with TRBJ2-5; the D gene TCRdb calls, TRBD2, cannot be checked with no DNA. This CDR3 comprises 16 residues. Per germline, CDR1 MNHEY and CDR2 SVGEGT. This CDR3 is CASSYRLAEYQETQYF.

This chain uses TRBV11-1 with TRBJ1-2; the TCRdb call, TRBD1, lacks DNA for checking. CDR3 length: 13 residues. The germline V gene encodes CDR1 SGHAT and CDR2 FQDESV (reference sequence). This chain's CDR3 is CASSFGGGTGYTF.

CDR3 in amino acids: CASSSGTGENSPLHF. The chain is built from TRBV28 and TRBJ1-6; TCRdb's D gene call, TRBD1, goes unchecked for lack of DNA. From germline, CDR1 is MDHEN and CDR2 SYDVKM. The CDR3 sequence is 15 residues long.

The rearrangement uses TRBV9 and TRBJ2-1; the TCRdb call, TRBD2, lacks DNA for checking. Germline V lookup: CDR1 SGDLS, CDR2 YYNGEE. The CDR3 runs to 16 residues. The CDR3 loop is CASSVLGLAGGTEQFF.

V and J are TRBV7-2 and TRBJ2-5; TCRdb's D call, TRBD2, is unchecked because there is no DNA. Germline V CDR1 and CDR2: SGHTA, FQGNSA. The length of the CDR3 is 14 residues. The CDR3 reads CASSPGLDPATQYF.

The J gene is TRBJ2-2, the V gene TRBV6-1; TCRdb returns TRBD1, unconfirmable since there is no DNA. The CDR3 spans 15 residues. The germline V gene has CDR1 MNHNS and CDR2 SASEGT. The CDR3 loop reads CASYPDRAGTGELFF.

The V and J genes are TRBV11-3 and TRBJ2-1; TCRdb's D gene call, TRBD1, goes unchecked for lack of DNA. Germline V lookup: CDR1 SGHNT, CDR2 YENEEA. The CDR3 has 15 amino acids. CDR3 sequence: CASSLEGDRVNEQFF.

The rearrangement joins TRBV10-2 to TRBJ2-2. The CDR3 loop spans 13 amino acids. Germline V CDR1 and CDR2: WSHSY, SAAADI. The CDR3 region is CASSVSGIWELFF.

CDR3 region: CASSSTGQEYYEQYF. V gene TRBV7-9 combines with J gene TRBJ2-7. The V gene's germline CDR1 is SEHNR and CDR2 FQNEAQ (reference sequence). The CDR3 is 15 amino acids. The full variable domain, its missing parts supplied by reference TRBV7-9 and TRBJ2-7, is DTGVSQNPRHKITKRGQNVTFRCDPISEHNRLYWYRQTLGQGPEFLTYFQNEAQLEKSRLLSDRFSAERPKGSFSTLEIQRTEQGDSAMYLCASSSTGQEYYEQYFGPGTRLTVT.

The genes are TRBV7-3 and TRBJ2-5; TCRdb's D call of TRBD1 is untestable without DNA. The CDR3 sequence is 14 residues long. Germline V lookup: CDR1 SGHTA, CDR2 FQGTGA. CDR3 residues: CASSSTGGAGTQYF.

This rearrangement joins TRBV3-1 to TRBJ2-1; TCRdb outputs TRBD2, but without DNA this stays unchecked. This CDR3 comprises 13 residues. Germline V gene data show CDR1 as LGHDT and CDR2 as YNNKEL (reference sequence). CDR3 region: CASSQGAFNGQFF.

The chain joins TRBV6-2 or TRBV6-3 to TRBJ2-5; TCRdb's D gene call, TRBD1, goes unchecked for lack of DNA. CDR3 size: 15 residues. The germline CDR1 and CDR2 sequences are MNHEY and SVGEGT. The CDR3 spells CASSPTGTGMETQYF.

The chain uses TRBV6-2 or TRBV6-3 and TRBJ2-2; lacking DNA, the TRBD1 call made by TCRdb goes unchecked. This CDR3 has 15 amino acids. CDR1 is MNHEY, CDR2 SVGEGT, per germline. CDR3: CASSYGGGNTGELFF.

The chain recombines TRBV20-1 with TRBJ1-2. Germline CDR1 and CDR2: DFQATT and SNEGSKA (reference sequence). CDR3 length: 11 residues. The CDR3 loop is CSARDGYGYTF.

The chain links TRBV19 to TRBJ2-7; the TRBD1 assignment by TCRdb is unverifiable without DNA. Per the germline V gene, CDR1 is LNHDA and CDR2 is SQIVND (reference sequence). This CDR3 comprises 14 residues. The CDR3 is CASSRQKTSYEQYF.

The rearrangement uses TRBV20-1 and TRBJ2-7; TCRdb's D gene call, TRBD1, goes unchecked for lack of DNA. This CDR3 is built from 15 residues. The germline V gene encodes CDR1 DFQATT and CDR2 SNEGSKA (reference sequence). The CDR3 here is CSARDGGQGSYEQYF.

The rearrangement links TRBV30 to TRBJ1-2. From germline, CDR1 is GTSNPN and CDR2 SVGIG (reference sequence). This CDR3 region has 11 residues. The CDR3 sequence: CAWTGSDGYTF.

V gene TRBV24-1 combines with J gene TRBJ2-3; TCRdb reports TRBD2, a call that lacks DNA to check it against. CDR3 length: 11 amino acids. Germline assignment: CDR1 KGHDR and CDR2 SFDVKD. CDR3 amino acids: CATGGEDTQYF.

This sequence joins TRBV11-2 and TRBJ2-7; TCRdb selects TRBD1, and the lack of DNA leaves this call unchecked. From germline, CDR1 is SGHAT and CDR2 FQNNGV. CDR3 length equals 15 residues. CDR3 amino acids: CASSLTGEISYEQYF.